This TCR beta chain was sequenced for a study of OX40 agonist ivuxolimab in advanced cancers. Study as a whole: A male proportion of about 86% was recorded, with mean age approximately 57 years and range about 20 to 79. In three patients, partial responses were observed, one with hepatocellular carcinoma and two with cutaneous melanoma.

Using immunoSEQ multiplex PCR, the repertoire was profiled, and TCRdb retains in-frame clones only, with some absent. This table has about 38,000 clones, 70% to 85% appearing once. Blood samples were obtained at baseline, cycle 4 day 1, and cycle 7 day 1. Germline CDR1 SGDLS, CDR2 YYNGEE. The CDR3 is 13 residues long. This specimen was CD4+ or CD8+ T cells sorted from blood, taken in a trial of the OX40 agonist ivuxolimab. This clonotype originated in an adult with an advanced solid tumor such as melanoma, head and neck, liver or kidney cancer. The rearrangement joins TRBV9 to TRBJ2-5, with TRBD1 matching over 9 bases. The DNA matches TRBJ2-7 better at its end, which makes the J call doubtful. CDR3: CASSKGQGYEQYF. The CDR3 nucleotides are TGTGCCAGCAGCAAGGGACAGGGTTACGAGCAGTACTTC.